This T cell receptor beta chain is from a study of blood T cell repertoires in COVID-19. The CDR3 extends over 15 amino acids. Germline CDR1 is MDHEN and CDR2 is SYDVKM. V was pared by 7 bases and J by 2 bases, with 5 bases of the junction left unmatched. Authors' analysis steps: From reference gene primer amplification, estimates of nucleated cell counts were derived. Assay used: immunoSEQ multiplex PCR; TCRdb lists only in-frame clones, some missing. D and trimming come from the DNA, and the V and J calls and clone size come from that table. The table has about 120,000 clones, 75% to 90% seen once. V gene TRBV28 combines with J gene TRBJ1-2; 12 positions match TRBD1. Material: peripheral blood. This TCR derives from a man between 65 and 85 years old with active or convalescent COVID-19. The CDR3, as DNA: TGTGCCAGCATCCAGGGGACAGGGGGCAACTATGGCTACACCTTC. Amino acid sequence: CASIQGTGGNYGYTF.